This T cell receptor beta chain was sequenced for a study of T cell changes during pregnancy in multiple sclerosis (dated by TCRdb to about 2019). About the study as a whole: In women with multiple sclerosis, the researchers looked at how the T cell repertoire shifted as pregnancy progressed.

Library preparation was by the immunoSEQ multiplex PCR assay. Drawn from immuneACCESS, this table holds only the in-frame rearrangements with V and J called that TCRdb kept. Clones are partly lost; checked studies trace under half to an unresolved V gene and leave the rest unexplained. The sample has 33,000 or so clones on record, 80% to 90% of them singletons. The ten largest clones add up to 11% of the sample. V is pared back by 2 bases and J by 1 base, with 7 bases lying between the germline termini. CDR3 length: 14 amino acids, cysteine to phenylalanine. The read is trimmed to its CDR3 DNA, 42 bases read in frame from base 1. As encoded in the germline V gene, CDR1 is SGDLS while CDR2 is YYNGEE. Concerning this clone: Its antigen remains undetermined. Within one base of it there is no much larger clone, and no base qualities were kept.

The receptor's source is a female donor with multiple sclerosis, enrolled in a pregnancy study. Rearrangement joined TRBV9 to TRBJ2-4; no D gene can be assigned with confidence. The specimen comprised CD8+ T cells from peripheral blood mononuclear cells, sampled in the third trimester of pregnancy. The CDR3 amino acid sequence is: CASSVSVAKNIQYF. The DNA is as follows: TGTGCCAGCAGCGTCTCTGTGGCCAAAAACATTCAGTACTTC.